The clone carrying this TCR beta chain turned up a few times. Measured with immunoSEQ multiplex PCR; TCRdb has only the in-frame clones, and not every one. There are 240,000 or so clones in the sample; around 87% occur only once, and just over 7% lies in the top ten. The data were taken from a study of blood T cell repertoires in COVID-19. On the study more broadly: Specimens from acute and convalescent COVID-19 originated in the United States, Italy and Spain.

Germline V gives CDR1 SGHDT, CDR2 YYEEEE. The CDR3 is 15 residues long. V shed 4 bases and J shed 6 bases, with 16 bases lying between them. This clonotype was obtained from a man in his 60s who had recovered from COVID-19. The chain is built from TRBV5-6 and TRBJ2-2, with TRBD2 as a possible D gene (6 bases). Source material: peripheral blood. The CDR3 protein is CASSAGSIRSGELFF. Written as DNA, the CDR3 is TGTGCCAGCAGCGCGGGGTCCATAAGGTCCGGGGAGCTGTTTTTT.